Only a few counts were recorded for the clone carrying this TCR beta chain. The target antigen is unknown. The V and J ends lost 2 bases and 5 bases, in that order; junction bases with no gene match: 6. The CDR3 spans 14 residues. CDR1 and CDR2 from the germline V gene are DFQATT and SNEGSKA (reference sequence). Each sample yielded at least 6 micrograms of PBMC total RNA. Alongside a J-beta primer mix, a sample-barcoded 5' primer served in a second PCR lasting about 7 to 12 cycles. Every individual sample yielded 2.5 million or more paired-end reads (each containing CDR3). TCRdb re-derived calls from the 5' RACE reads in MiXCR, one entry per CDR3 protein. The sample records about 570,000 distinct CDR3 sequences, about 26% being singletons. The data were obtained in a study of blood T cells in healthy people across ages. The study's findings and limits: Diversity of TCR beta correlated strongly with naive T cell percentage. Unsorted PBMC input precluded a conclusive naive versus antigen-experienced comparison.

The chain recombines TRBV20-1 with TRBJ2-5; 9 nucleotides align to TRBD2. The material sequenced was blood. The sequence came from a woman in her seventies in good health. The CDR3 DNA follows: TGCAGTGCTAGACGCGGGGGGGCCCAGGAGACCCAGTACTTC. It specifies CSARRGGAQETQYF.